This TCR beta chain derives from a study of shared clonotypes between healthy human individuals. Clones were read by immunoSEQ multiplex PCR, and TCRdb kept only the in-frame ones, dropping some. The sample lists about 2.4 million clones, 93% occurring once. Trimming removed 4 bases from V and 1 base from J; junction bases left unmatched: 2. This CDR3 is 15 amino acids long. Germline V CDR1 and CDR2: SSHAT, FNYEAQ (reference sequence). Sequencing used naive CD4+ T cells from PBMCs. Subset of the sample: CD45RA+ positively selected. This chain connects TRBV7-7 to TRBJ2-3, with TRBD1 identical over 10 bases. This sequence was found in a man younger than 35 in good health. Some clones in this sample may be carry-over from other donors' samples. CDR3 amino acids: CASSSGTGGTDTQYF. The CDR3 DNA reads as TGTGCCAGCAGCTCCGGGACAGGGGGCACAGATACGCAGTATTTT.